The 5 T cell receptor beta chains in this list originate from one sample, sequenced in a study of radiotherapy plus CTLA-4 blockade in lung cancer. This table comes from immunoSEQ multiplex PCR, and its TCRdb copy is limited to in-frame clones, with some not included. This sample has about 73,000 clones; 87% occur once, and the top ten carry 40% to 45%. The material sequenced was peripheral blood, taken from a patient treated with radiotherapy plus ipilimumab. The source is a human donor with non-small cell lung cancer that progressed on radiotherapy plus ipilimumab.

This chain links TRBV18 with TRBJ2-5; 7 bases map to TRBD2. J was trimmed by 2 bases and V by 0 bases; bases with no gene match: 3. Per germline, CDR1 KGHSH and CDR2 LQKENI. CDR3 length: 15 amino acids. The CDR3 DNA reads TGTGCCAGCTCACCACCGGGAGGGAGACAAGAGACCCAGTACTTC. It yields the protein CASSPPGGRQETQYF.

The genes are TRBV5-1 and TRBJ1-4, with TRBD1 matching 8 bases. Losses at the gene ends were 0 bases for V and 3 bases for J; bases not matched to a gene: 4. The CDR3 length is 16 residues. Germline CDR1 is SGHRS and CDR2 is YFSETQ. DNA for the CDR3: TGCGCCAGCAGCTTGGGCAGGGGGCTGTCTAATGAAAAACTGTTTTTT. Translating it yields CASSLGRGLSNEKLFF.

The V gene is TRBV28, the J gene TRBJ1-5; D gene ambiguous. The V end lost 3 bases, the J end lost 1 base, and 7 bases lay between the germline ends. The CDR3 contains 14 residues. Germline assignment: CDR1 MDHEN and CDR2 SYDVKM. CDR3 region: CASSFDGSNQPQHF. The CDR3 nucleotides read TGTGCCAGCAGTTTCGACGGAAGCAATCAGCCCCAGCATTTT.

This clone was observed a handful of times. This chain uses TRBV18 with TRBJ1-3; 8 nucleotides match TRBD1. V lost 6 bases to trimming and J lost 1 base; unmatched junction nucleotides: 5. The CDR3 spans 15 residues. CDR1 and CDR2 from the germline V gene are KGHSH and LQKENI. CDR3 amino acids: CASSPTGGSGNTIYF. Written as DNA, the CDR3 is TGTGCCAGCTCGCCTACAGGGGGATCTGGAAACACCATATATTTT.

The genes are TRBV18 and TRBJ2-6, with 10 bases matching TRBD1. This CDR3 comprises 17 residues. V lost 0 bases and J lost 2; bases outside the gene matches: 1. Germline CDR1 KGHSH, CDR2 LQKENI. CDR3 nucleotide sequence: TGTGCCAGCTCACCACCGGGACAGGGGACTGGGGCCAACGTCCTGACTTTC. Amino acids: CASSPPGQGTGANVLTF.